These 15 T cell receptor beta chains came from one sample sequenced in a study of regulatory dendritic cells for organ transplantation. The assay was immunoSEQ multiplex PCR, and TCRdb's table has in-frame clones only and misses some. The table shows 35,000 to 40,000 clones, with just over 90% occurring only once. The sample was naive CD8+ T cells from blood. Indicated subset: CD45RA+ naive T cells. The receptors come from a human donor in good health.

The chain carries TRBV6-1 and TRBJ2-3; weak D call: TRBD2 (6 bases). V was trimmed by 5 bases and J by 2 bases, leaving 11 bases between them. CDR1 is MNHNS and CDR2 is SASEGT in the germline V gene. The CDR3 contains 14 residues. The CDR3 region is CASSPRDSTDTQYF. The CDR3 DNA reads as TGTGCCAGCAGTCCACGGGACTCCACAGATACGCAGTATTTT.

The chain couples TRBV5-5 to TRBJ2-7; 8 nucleotides agree with TRBD1. CDR1 SGHKS and CDR2 YYEKEE come from the germline V gene (reference sequence). Trimming at V came to 2 bases and at J to 5 bases, leaving 3 bases not matched to a gene. The CDR3 totals 13 residues. In nucleotides, the CDR3 is TGTGCCAGCAGCTTTCAGGGGGCGGACGAGCAGTACTTC. It encodes CASSFQGADEQYF.

The chain employs TRBV7-2 and TRBJ1-2; D ambiguous. Germline assignment: CDR1 SGHTA and CDR2 FQGNSA. CDR3 length equals 13 residues. V lost 5 bases and J 4 bases, leaving 11 bases between the germline ends. The CDR3 loop reads CASSEVRTYGYTF. CDR3 coding DNA: TGTGCCAGCAGCGAAGTCCGGACCTATGGCTACACCTTC.

J is TRBJ2-6 and V is TRBV30; TRBD1 matches at 7 bases. V dropped 2 bases and J dropped 0; count of bases not matched to a gene: 10. The germline V gene has CDR1 GTSNPN and CDR2 SVGIG (reference sequence). The CDR3 contains 18 residues. CDR3 coding DNA: TGTGCCTGGAGTTTTCCCGACAGGGTTCGCTCTGGGGCCAACGTCCTGACTTTC. Translating it yields CAWSFPDRVRSGANVLTF.

V is TRBV27 and J is TRBJ2-6; D is undetermined. The CDR3 covers 14 residues. In germline, CDR1 is MNHEY, CDR2 SMNVEV (reference sequence). Deletions cut 6 bases from V and 1 base from J, with 7 bases between. The CDR3 region is CASRPGSGANVLTF. In nucleotides, the CDR3 is TGTGCCAGCAGGCCAGGATCTGGGGCCAACGTCCTGACTTTC.

The V and J genes are TRBV13 and TRBJ1-1, with D perhaps matching TRBD1 (6 bases). The length of the CDR3 is 11 residues. V was clipped by 11 bases and J by 6 bases, with 13 bases between them. The germline V gene encodes CDR1 PRHDT and CDR2 FYEKMQ (reference sequence). The CDR3: CASLAGAEAFF. CDR3 DNA: TGTGCCTCACTCGCAGGGGCTGAAGCTTTCTTT.

This clone was seen just once. This chain connects TRBV9 to TRBJ2-1, with 13 bases matching TRBD2. The germline V gene encodes CDR1 SGDLS and CDR2 YYNGEE. The J segment lost 7 bases and the V segment lost 0 bases, leaving 1 base of the junction unmatched. This CDR3 has 15 residues. CDR3 nucleotide sequence: TGTGCCAGCAGCGTAGGGACTAGCGGGAGAAATGAGCAGTTCTTC. Protein product: CASSVGTSGRNEQFF.

The chain employs TRBV28 and TRBJ2-7; 7 nucleotides line up with TRBD1. Losses at the gene ends were 8 bases for V and 0 bases for J; bases not matched to a gene: 13. Germline lookup yields CDR1 MDHEN and CDR2 SYDVKM. The CDR3 contains 16 residues. CDR3 bases: TGTGCCAGCTCCTACCCCCCCCGGGACAGCTCCTACGAGCAGTACTTC. The encoded protein is CASSYPPRDSSYEQYF.

The chain employs TRBV9 and TRBJ1-5; D uncertain. Trimming left V 3 bases short and J 2 bases short, with 6 bases between. The CDR3 is 13 residues long. CDR1 is SGDLS, CDR2 YYNGEE, per germline. CDR3 sequence reads: CASSGTGNQPQHF. Here the CDR3 DNA reads TGTGCCAGCAGCGGAACAGGCAATCAGCCCCAGCATTTT.

V gene TRBV19 combines with J gene TRBJ2-2, with 7 positions matching TRBD1. Germline loops: CDR1 LNHDA, CDR2 SQIVND (reference sequence). This CDR3 spans 14 amino acids. V lost 5 bases, J lost 5 bases, and 5 bases stayed unmatched. This chain's CDR3 is CASSQGVWTGELFF. Written as DNA, the CDR3 is TGTGCCAGTAGTCAGGGGGTGTGGACCGGGGAGCTGTTTTTT. Full variable domain (missing parts from reference TRBV19 and TRBJ2-2): DGGITQSPKYLFRKEGQNVTLSCEQNLNHDAMYWYRQDPGQGLRLIYYSQIVNDFQKGDIAEGYSVSREKKESFPLTVTSAQKNPTAFYLCASSQGVWTGELFFGEGSRLTVL.

A word on this clone: Its ends do not fully match the called genes, so a read error is possible. The chain employs TRBV2 and TRBJ1-1; D is undetermined. The germline V gene has CDR1 SNHLY and CDR2 FYNNEI. This CDR3 is 10 amino acids long. CDR3 bases: TGTGCCAGCAGTAAAACTGGAGCTTTCTTT. Protein sequence: CASSKTGAFF.

A few counts support this clone. The V call is TRBV9, the J call TRBJ2-7; TRBD2 aligns across 7 bases. Trimming took 0 bases from V and 0 from J; bases not matched to a gene: 3. The CDR3 has 15 amino acids. Looked up from germline, CDR1 is SGDLS and CDR2 is YYNGEE. The CDR3: CASSVEGTNSYEQYF. CDR3 coding DNA: TGTGCCAGCAGCGTAGAAGGGACTAACTCCTACGAGCAGTACTTC.

The chain carries TRBV30 and TRBJ2-3; 7 nucleotides line up with TRBD1. The CDR3 is 15 residues long. In germline, CDR1 is GTSNPN, CDR2 SVGIG (reference sequence). V trimming: 0 bases; J trimming: 3 bases; junction bases outside the gene matches: 6. The CDR3, as DNA: TGTGCCTGGAGTGTTGGGGCAGGGGGTACAGATACGCAGTATTTT. It specifies CAWSVGAGGTDTQYF.

V and J are TRBV7-6 and TRBJ2-5; 8 positions agree with TRBD2. CDR3 length: 13 amino acids. V lost 3 bases to trimming and J lost 4 bases; unmatched junction nucleotides: 1. CDR1 and CDR2 (germline): SGHVS, FNYEAQ. CDR3 residues: CASSFSGAETQYF. The CDR3 DNA reads as TGTGCCAGCAGCTTTAGCGGGGCAGAGACCCAGTACTTC.

V usage is TRBV4-1 and J usage is TRBJ2-1; D is unclear. This CDR3 has 13 amino acids. Germline CDR1 is MGHRA and CDR2 is YSYEKL. The germline V and J ends were trimmed by 1 base and 7 bases, with 8 bases remaining between them. The CDR3 DNA reads TGCGCCAGCAGCCAAGTAGGAGTAAATGAGCAGTTCTTC. Its protein is CASSQVGVNEQFF.